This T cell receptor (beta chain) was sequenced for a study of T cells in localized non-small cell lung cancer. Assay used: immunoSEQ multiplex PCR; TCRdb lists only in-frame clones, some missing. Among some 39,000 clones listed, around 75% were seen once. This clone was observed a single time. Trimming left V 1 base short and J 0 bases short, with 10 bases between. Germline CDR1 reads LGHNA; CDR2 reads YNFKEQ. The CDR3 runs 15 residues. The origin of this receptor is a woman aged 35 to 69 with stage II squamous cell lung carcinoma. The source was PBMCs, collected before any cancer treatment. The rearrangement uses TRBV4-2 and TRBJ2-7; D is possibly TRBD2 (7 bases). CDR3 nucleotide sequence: TGTGCCAGCAGCCAAGCGAGGGGGGGCTCCTACGAGCAGTACTTC. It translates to CASSQARGGSYEQYF.